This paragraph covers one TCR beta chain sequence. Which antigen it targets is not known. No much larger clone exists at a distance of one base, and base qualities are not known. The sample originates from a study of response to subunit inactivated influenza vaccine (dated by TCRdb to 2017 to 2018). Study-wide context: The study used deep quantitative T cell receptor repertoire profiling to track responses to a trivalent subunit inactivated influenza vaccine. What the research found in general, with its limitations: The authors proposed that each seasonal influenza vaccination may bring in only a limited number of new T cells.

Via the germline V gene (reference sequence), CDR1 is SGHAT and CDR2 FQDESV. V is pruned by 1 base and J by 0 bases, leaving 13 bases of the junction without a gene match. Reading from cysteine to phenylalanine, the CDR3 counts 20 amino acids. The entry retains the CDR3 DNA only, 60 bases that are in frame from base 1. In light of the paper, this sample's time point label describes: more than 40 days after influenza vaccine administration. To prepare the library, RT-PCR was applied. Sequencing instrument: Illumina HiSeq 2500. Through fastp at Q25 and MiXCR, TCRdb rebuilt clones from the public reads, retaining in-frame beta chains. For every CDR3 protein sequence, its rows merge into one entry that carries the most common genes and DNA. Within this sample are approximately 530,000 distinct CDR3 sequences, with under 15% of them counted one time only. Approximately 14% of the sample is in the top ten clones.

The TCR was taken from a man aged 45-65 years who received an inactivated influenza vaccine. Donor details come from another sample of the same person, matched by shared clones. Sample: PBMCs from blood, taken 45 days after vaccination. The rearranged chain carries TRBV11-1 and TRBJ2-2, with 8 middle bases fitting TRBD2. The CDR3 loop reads CASSLVEWRVAGPNTGELFF. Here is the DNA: TGTGCCAGCAGCTTAGTCGAATGGAGGGTAGCGGGACCGAACACCGGGGAGCTGTTTTTT.